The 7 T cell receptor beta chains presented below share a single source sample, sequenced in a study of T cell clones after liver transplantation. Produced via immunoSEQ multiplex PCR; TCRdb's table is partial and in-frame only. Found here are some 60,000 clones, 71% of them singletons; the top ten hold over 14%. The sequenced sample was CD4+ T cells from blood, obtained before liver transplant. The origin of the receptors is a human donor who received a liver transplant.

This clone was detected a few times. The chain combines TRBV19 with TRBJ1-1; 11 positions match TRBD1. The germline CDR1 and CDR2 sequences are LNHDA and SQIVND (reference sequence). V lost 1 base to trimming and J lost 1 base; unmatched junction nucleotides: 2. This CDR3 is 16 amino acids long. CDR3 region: CASSIVGTGGNTEAFF. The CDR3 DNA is TGTGCCAGTAGTATAGTCGGGACAGGGGGGAACACTGAAGCTTTCTTT.

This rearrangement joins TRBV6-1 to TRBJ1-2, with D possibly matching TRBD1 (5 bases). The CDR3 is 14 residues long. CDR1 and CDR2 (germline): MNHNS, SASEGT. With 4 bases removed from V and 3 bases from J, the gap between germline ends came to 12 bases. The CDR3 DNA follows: TGTGCCAGCAGTGGGGGCAGTTGGGACTATGGCTACACCTTC. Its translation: CASSGGSWDYGYTF.

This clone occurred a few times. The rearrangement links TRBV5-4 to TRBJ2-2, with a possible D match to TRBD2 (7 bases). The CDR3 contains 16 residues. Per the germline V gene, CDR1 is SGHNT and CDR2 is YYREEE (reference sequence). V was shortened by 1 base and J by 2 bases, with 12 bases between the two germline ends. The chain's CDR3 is CASSLYRGANTGELFF. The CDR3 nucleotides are TGTGCCAGCAGCTTGTATCGGGGGGCCAACACCGGGGAGCTGTTTTTT. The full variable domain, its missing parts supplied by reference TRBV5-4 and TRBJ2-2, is ETGVTQSPTHLIKTRGQQVTLRCSSQSGHNTVSWYQQALGQGPQFIFQYYREEENGRGNFPPRFSGLQFPNYSSELNVNALELDDSALYLCASSLYRGANTGELFFGEGSRLTVL.

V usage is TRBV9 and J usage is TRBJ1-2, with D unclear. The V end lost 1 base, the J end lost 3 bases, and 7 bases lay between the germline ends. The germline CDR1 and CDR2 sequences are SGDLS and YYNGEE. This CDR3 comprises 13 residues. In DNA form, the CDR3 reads TGTGCCAGCAGCGTACGGAGGGACTATGGCTACACCTTC. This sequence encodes CASSVRRDYGYTF.

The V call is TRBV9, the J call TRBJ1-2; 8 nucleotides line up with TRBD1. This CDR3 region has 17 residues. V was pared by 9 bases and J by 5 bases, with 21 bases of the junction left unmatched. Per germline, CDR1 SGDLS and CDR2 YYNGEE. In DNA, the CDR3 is TGTGCCATCCCTGCGGGACCCGGGACAGGTCCCCTATATGGCTACACCTTC. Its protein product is CAIPAGPGTGPLYGYTF.

The CDR3 region has the DNA TGTGCCAGCAATACAGGGATAGGTTCCTACGAGCAGTACTTC. Protein sequence: CASNTGIGSYEQYF. The chain is built from TRBV11-1 and TRBJ2-7; D is perhaps TRBD1 (6 bases). This CDR3 has 14 amino acids. CDR1 SGHAT and CDR2 FQDESV come from the germline V gene (reference sequence). Trimming left V 7 bases short and J 1 base short, with 14 bases between.

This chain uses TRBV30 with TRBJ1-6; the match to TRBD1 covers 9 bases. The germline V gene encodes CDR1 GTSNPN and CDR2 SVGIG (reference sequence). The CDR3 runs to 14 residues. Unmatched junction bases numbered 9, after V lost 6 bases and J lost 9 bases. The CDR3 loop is CACLDRGLASPLHF. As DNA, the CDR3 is TGTGCCTGCCTTGACAGGGGGTTGGCTTCACCCCTCCACTTT. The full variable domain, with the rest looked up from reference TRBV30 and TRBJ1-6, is SQTIHQWPATLVQPVGSPLSLECTVEGTSNPNLYWYRQAAGRGLQLLFYSVGIGQISSEVPQNLSASRPQDRQFILSSKKLLLSDSGFYLCACLDRGLASPLHFGNGTRLTVT.